This T cell receptor (beta chain) is from a study of T cells in Graves' hyperthyroidism and ophthalmopathy. Amplified TCR beta CDR3 regions derived from RNA transcripts. HTBI primers were used for first-round RT-PCR of the TCR CDR3. TCRdb ran MiXCR on the multiplex PCR reads and lists one entry per CDR3 protein. The sample contains about 560,000 distinct CDR3 sequences, over 15% of which appear only once. Notes on the study in general: Among clonotypes expanded in thyroid above 0.001, most were also found in blood.

Among the patients, aged 18 to 65, hyperthyroidism was newly diagnosed and had lasted under 2 months. On this clonotype itself: Its antigen is unidentified.

This sequence originates from a woman aged 18-35 years with Graves' hyperthyroidism. Sequenced: blood.

The DNA of the CDR3 is TGTGCCAGCAGCCAAGCGGGAACAAGTAAAGGGGGCTACACCTTC. Its translation is CASSQAGTSKGGYTF. This chain joins TRBV4-2 and TRBJ1-2; D gene uncertain. Germline CDR1 LGHNA, CDR2 YNFKEQ. This CDR3 is built from 15 residues. Trimming removed 1 base from V and 8 bases from J, with 17 bases in between.